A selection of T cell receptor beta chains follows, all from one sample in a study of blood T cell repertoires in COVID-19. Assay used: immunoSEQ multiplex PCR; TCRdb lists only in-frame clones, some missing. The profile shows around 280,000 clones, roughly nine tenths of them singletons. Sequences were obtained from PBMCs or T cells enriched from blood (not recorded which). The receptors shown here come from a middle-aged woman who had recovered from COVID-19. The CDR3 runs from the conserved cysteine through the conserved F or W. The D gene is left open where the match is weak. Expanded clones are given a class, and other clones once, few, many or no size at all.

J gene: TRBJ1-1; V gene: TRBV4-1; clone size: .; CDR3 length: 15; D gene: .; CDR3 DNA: TGCGCCAGCAGCCAAGGTGGGGGGAGGAACACTGAAGCTTTCTTT; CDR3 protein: CASSQGGGRNTEAFF
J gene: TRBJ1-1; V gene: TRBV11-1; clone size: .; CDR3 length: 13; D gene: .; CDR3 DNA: TGTGCCAGCAGCTTACTTAGGGGCATGGAAGCTTTCTTT; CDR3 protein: CASSLLRGMEAFF
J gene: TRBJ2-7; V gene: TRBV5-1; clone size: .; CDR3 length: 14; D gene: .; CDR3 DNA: TGCGCCAGCAGCTTGGCTCAGGGTTACTACGAGCAGTACTTC; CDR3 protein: CASSLAQGYYEQYF
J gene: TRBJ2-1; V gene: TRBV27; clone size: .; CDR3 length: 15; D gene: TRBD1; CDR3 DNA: TGTGCCAGCAGTTTAGACAGGGGTTCCTACAATGAGCAGTTCTTC; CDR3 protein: CASSLDRGSYNEQFF
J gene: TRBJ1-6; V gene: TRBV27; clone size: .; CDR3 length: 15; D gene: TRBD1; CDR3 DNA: TGTGCCAGCACCTTACAGGGGCCGTATAATTCACCCCTCCACTTT; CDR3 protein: CASTLQGPYNSPLHF
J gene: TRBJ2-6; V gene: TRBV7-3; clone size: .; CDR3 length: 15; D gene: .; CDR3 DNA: TGTGCCAGCAGCTTAAGCCAGTCTGGGGCCAACGTCCTGACTTTC; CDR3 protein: CASSLSQSGANVLTF
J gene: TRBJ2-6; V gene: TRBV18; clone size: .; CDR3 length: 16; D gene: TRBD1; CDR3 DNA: TGTGCCAGCTCAACTACAGGGGGAGCTGGGGCCAACGTCCTGACTTTC; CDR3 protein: CASSTTGGAGANVLTF
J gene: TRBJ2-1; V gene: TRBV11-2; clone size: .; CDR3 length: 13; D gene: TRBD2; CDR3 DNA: TGTGCCAGCAGCTTAGTACTAGCGGGAGCGGGGTTCTTC; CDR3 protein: CASSLVLAGAGFF
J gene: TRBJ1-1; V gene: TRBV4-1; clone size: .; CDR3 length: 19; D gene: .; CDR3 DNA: TGCGCCAGCAGCCAAGAGGCTTATCGGCCCAGGAATACGAACACTGAAGCTTTCTTT; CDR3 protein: CASSQEAYRPRNTNTEAFF
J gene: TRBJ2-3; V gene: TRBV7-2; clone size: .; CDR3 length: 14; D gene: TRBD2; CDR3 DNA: TGTGCCAGCAGCCCGAGCGGGGGGGCAGATACGCAGTATTTT; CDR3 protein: CASSPSGGADTQYF
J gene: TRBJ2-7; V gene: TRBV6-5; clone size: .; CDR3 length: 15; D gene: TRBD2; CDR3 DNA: TGTGCCAGCAGCCCAGCGGGGGGCAAGGACTACGAGCAGTACTTC; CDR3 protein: CASSPAGGKDYEQYF
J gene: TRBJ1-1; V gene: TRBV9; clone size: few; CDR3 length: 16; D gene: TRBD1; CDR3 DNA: TGTGCCAGCAGCGTGGGGGACAGCGTTTCTATCACTGAAGCTTTCTTT; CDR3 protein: CASSVGDSVSITEAFF
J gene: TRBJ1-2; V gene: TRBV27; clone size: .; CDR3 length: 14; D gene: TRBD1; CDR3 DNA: TGTGCCAGCAGTCCTTGGACAGGGAGTGGAGGCTACACCTTC; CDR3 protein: CASSPWTGSGGYTF
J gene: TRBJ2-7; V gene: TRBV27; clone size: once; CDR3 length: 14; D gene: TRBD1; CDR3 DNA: TGTGCCAGCACCGAGACAGGGAACTCCTACGAGCAGTACTTC; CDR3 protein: CASTETGNSYEQYF
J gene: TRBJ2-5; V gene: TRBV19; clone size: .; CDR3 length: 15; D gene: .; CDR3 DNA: TGTGCCAGTAGTATAGCCCCGGGACTTGACGGGACCCAGTACTTC; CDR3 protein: CASSIAPGLDGTQYF
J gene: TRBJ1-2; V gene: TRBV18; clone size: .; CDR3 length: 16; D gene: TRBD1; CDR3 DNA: TGTGCCAGCTCACCTTCGGACAGGGCTTTGTCGTACGGCTACACCTTC; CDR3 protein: CASSPSDRALSYGYTF
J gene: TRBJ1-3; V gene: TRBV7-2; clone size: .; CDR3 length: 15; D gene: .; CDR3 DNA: TGTGCCAGCAGCTCGCAAAGCCGCTCTGGAAACACCATATATTTT; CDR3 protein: CASSSQSRSGNTIYF
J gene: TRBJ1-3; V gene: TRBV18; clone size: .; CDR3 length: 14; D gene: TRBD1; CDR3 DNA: TGTGCCAGCTCCCGCGACAGGGCAGGAAACACCATATATTTT; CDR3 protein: CASSRDRAGNTIYF
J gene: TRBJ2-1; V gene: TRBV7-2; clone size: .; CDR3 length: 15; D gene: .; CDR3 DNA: TGTGCCAGCAACCTCCCTGAGAGACTCTACAATGAGCAGTTCTTC; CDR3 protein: CASNLPERLYNEQFF
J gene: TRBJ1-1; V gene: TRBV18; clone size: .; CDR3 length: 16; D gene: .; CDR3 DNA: TGTGCCAGCTCACCAGGGGTTCCGCGGGCGAACACTGAAGCTTTCTTT; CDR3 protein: CASSPGVPRANTEAFF
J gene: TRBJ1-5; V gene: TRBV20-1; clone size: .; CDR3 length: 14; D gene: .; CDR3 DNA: TGCAGTGCTAGTGGGACTGGGGGCAATCAGCCCCAGCATTTT; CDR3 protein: CSASGTGGNQPQHF
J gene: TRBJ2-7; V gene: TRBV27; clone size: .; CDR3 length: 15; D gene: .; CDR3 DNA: TGTGCCAGCAGTTTATTTCCAGGGGACCCCTACGAGCAGTACTTC; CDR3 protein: CASSLFPGDPYEQYF
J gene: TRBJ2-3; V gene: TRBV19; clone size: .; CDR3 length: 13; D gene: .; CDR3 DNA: TGTGCCAGTAGTAGGGGGGTACCAGATACGCAGTATTTT; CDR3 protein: CASSRGVPDTQYF
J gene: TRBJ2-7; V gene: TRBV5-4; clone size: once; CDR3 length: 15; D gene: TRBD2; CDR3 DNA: TGTGCCAGCAGCTTGGCGGGGGGTCCTACCTACGAGCAGTACTTC; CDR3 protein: CASSLAGGPTYEQYF
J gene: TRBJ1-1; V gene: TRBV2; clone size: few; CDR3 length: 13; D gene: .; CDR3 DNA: TGTGCCAGCAGTGACGGGGGAGGCACTGAAGCTTTCTTT; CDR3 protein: CASSDGGGTEAFF
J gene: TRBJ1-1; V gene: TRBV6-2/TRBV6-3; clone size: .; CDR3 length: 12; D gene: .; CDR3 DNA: TGTGCCAGCAGCCCCACGAGTGGTGAAGCTTTCTTT; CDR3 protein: CASSPTSGEAFF
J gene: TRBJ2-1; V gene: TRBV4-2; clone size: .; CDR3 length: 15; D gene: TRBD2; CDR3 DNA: TGTGCCAGCAGCCGTACTAGCGGGAGGGTTGGTGAGCAGTTCTTC; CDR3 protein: CASSRTSGRVGEQFF
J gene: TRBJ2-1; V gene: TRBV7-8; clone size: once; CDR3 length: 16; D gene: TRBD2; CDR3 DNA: TGTGCCAGCAGCTTAGTCCGCCTAGCGGTCTACAATGAGCAGTTCTTC; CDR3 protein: CASSLVRLAVYNEQFF
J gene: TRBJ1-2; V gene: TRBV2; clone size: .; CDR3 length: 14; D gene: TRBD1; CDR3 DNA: TGTGCCAGCACCCGGTCCGGGACAGGGGATGGCTACACCTTC; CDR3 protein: CASTRSGTGDGYTF
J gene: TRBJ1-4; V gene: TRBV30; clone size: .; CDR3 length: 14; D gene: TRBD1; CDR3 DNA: TGTGCCTGGCGAACCGGGACAGGGAATGAAAAACTGTTTTTT; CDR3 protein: CAWRTGTGNEKLFF
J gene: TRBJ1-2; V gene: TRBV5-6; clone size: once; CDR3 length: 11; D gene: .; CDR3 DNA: TGTGCCAGCAGTGGCAGGGCGGGCTACACCTTC; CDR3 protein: CASSGRAGYTF
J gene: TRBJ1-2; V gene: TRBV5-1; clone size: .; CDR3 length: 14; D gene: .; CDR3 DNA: TGCGCCAGCAGCTTGGCGGGGGGCGACTATGGCTACACCTTC; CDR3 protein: CASSLAGGDYGYTF
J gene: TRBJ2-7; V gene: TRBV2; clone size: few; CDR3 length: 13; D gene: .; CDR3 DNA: TGTGCCAGCGATCGCGGGGAGCGCCACGAGCAGTACTTC; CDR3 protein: CASDRGERHEQYF
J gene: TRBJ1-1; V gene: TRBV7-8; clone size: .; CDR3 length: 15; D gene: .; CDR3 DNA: TGTGCCAGCAGCCAGAGGGGGAGGGGACCCACTGAAGCTTTCTTT; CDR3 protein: CASSQRGRGPTEAFF
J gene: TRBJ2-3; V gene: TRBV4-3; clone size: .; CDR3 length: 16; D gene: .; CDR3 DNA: TGCGCCAGCAGCCAAGCGGGGGGCTATACGGGAGATACGCAGTATTTT; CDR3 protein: CASSQAGGYTGDTQYF
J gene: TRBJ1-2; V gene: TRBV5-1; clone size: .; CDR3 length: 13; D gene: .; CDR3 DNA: TGCGCCAGCAGCTTGGGTATTCTCTATGGCTACACCTTC; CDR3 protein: CASSLGILYGYTF
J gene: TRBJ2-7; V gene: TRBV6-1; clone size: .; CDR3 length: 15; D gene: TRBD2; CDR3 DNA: TGTGCCAGCAGTGAAGCCCGGCGGGGGGCCTACGAGCAGTACTTC; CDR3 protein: CASSEARRGAYEQYF
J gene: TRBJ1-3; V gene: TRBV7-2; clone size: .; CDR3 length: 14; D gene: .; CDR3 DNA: TGTGCCAGCAGCCTCTCGGGTCCTGGAAACACCATATATTTT; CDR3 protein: CASSLSGPGNTIYF
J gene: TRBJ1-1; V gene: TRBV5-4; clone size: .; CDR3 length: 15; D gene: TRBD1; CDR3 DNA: TGTGCCAGCAGCCCCCCGACAGGGGCCACTGACGAAGCTTTCTTT; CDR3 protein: CASSPPTGATDEAFF
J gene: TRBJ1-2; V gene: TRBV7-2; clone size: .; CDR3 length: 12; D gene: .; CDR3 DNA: TGTGCCAGCAAGGGGCCTGCTGGTGGCTACACCTTC; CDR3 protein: CASKGPAGGYTF
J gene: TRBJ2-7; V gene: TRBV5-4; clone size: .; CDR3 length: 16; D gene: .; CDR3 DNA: TGTGCCAGCAGCTTTTCGTACGACAGGTCAAGAAACGAGCAGTACTTC; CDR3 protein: CASSFSYDRSRNEQYF
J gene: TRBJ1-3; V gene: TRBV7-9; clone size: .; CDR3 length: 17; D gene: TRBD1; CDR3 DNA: TGTGCCAGCAGCCCAGGACAGGGACTATCGGGTGGAAACACCATATATTTT; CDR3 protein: CASSPGQGLSGGNTIYF
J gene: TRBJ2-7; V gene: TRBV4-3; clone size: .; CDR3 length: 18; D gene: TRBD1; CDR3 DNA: TGCGCCAGCAGCCAAGAGAAGTCGGGATGGACAGGGGCAGGGGAGCAGTACTTC; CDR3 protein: CASSQEKSGWTGAGEQYF